This T cell receptor (beta chain) was identified in a study of cytomegalovirus exposure and HLA in healthy donors. PCR employed 60 Vbeta and 13 Jbeta primers. Data came from immunoSEQ multiplex PCR; TCRdb stores just in-frame clones and leaves some out. This table holds around 150,000 clones, 79% found once. With respect to this clone: What it binds is unknown.

Whole-study findings and limits: V- and J-gene trimming in TCR beta was tied to a missense DCLRE1C variant by an analysis performed later. A likely sequencing artifact accounted for one observed cluster of highly shared sequence variants. Later, an analysis showed that TCR beta chains associated with HLA were more clonally expanded than others that were equally common. Earlier findings revealed that most TCR beta V segments proved productive either about 87% or about 30% of the time.

V gave up 1 base and J gave up 2 bases; unmatched junction bases: 9. CDR1 MNHNS and CDR2 SASEGT come from the germline V gene. The CDR3 covers 17 residues. The sequencing sample was made of PBMCs. This chain uses TRBV6-1 with TRBJ2-7, with TRBD1 identical over 9 bases. This clonotype was sampled from a man aged 50 or older in good health and CMV-seropositive. In nucleotides, the CDR3 is TGTGCCAGCAGTGAAGATAACGTGAGACAGGGGGCCTACGAGCAGTACTTC. Amino acid sequence: CASSEDNVRQGAYEQYF.